These 30 T cell receptor beta chains were sequenced from one sample in a study of blood T cell repertoires in COVID-19. The method was immunoSEQ multiplex PCR; TCRdb's version includes in-frame clones alone and lacks a portion of them. The sample gives more than 200,000 clones, 85% to 90% of which show up once; approximately 2.5% is in the top ten. Specimen: peripheral blood. These receptors all come from a man aged 30-40 years with COVID-19, enrolled during active disease.

The rearrangement joins TRBV5-6 to TRBJ1-2; 7 nucleotides agree with TRBD1. Germline assignment: CDR1 SGHDT and CDR2 YYEEEE. This CDR3 contains 15 residues. After removal of 4 bases from V and 3 bases from J, the junction contained 9 bases not matched to a gene. CDR3 in amino acids: CASSQPRQGDYGYTF. CDR3 nucleotides: TGTGCCAGCAGCCAACCACGACAGGGAGACTATGGCTACACCTTC. Filled out from reference TRBV5-6 and TRBJ1-2, the complete variable domain reads DAGVTQSPTHLIKTRGQQVTLRCSPKSGHDTVSWYQQALGQGPQFIFQYYEEEERQRGNFPDRFSGHQFPNYSSELNVNALLLGDSALYLCASSQPRQGDYGYTFGSGTRLTVV.

The rearrangement joins TRBV5-6 to TRBJ1-5; the match to TRBD1 covers 9 bases. The CDR3 covers 15 residues. CDR1 and CDR2 from the germline V gene are SGHDT and YYEEEE. The J segment lost 5 bases and the V segment lost 2 bases, leaving 5 bases of the junction unmatched. As DNA, the CDR3 is TGTGCCAGCAGCTTTTTCCGGGACAGGGATCAGCCCCAGCATTTT. Translating gives CASSFFRDRDQPQHF.

The rearrangement joins TRBV6-5 to TRBJ1-2; 7 bases line up with TRBD1. The CDR3 length is 16 residues. The junction had 8 bases not matched to a gene; V was cut back by 0 bases and J by 4 bases. Germline values: CDR1 MNHEY, CDR2 SVGAGI. The CDR3 loop is CASSYSSGYRGYGYTF. Written as DNA, the CDR3 is TGTGCCAGCAGTTACTCTTCGGGTTACAGGGGCTATGGCTACACCTTC.

The chain has TRBV2 and TRBJ1-4; 9 nucleotides line up with TRBD1. The CDR3 is 17 amino acids. Trimming at V came to 4 bases and at J to 1 base, leaving 7 bases not matched to a gene. Germline values: CDR1 SNHLY, CDR2 FYNNEI. CDR3 nucleotides: TGTGCCAGCAGTGGAAACAGGGGGCGGATAACTAATGAAAAACTGTTTTTT. It yields the protein CASSGNRGRITNEKLFF. Full variable domain (rest looked up from reference TRBV2 and TRBJ1-4): EPEVTQTPSHQVTQMGQEVILRCVPISNHLYFYWYRQILGQKVEFLVSFYNNEISEKSEIFDDQFSVERPDGSNFTLKIRSTKLEDSAMYFCASSGNRGRITNEKLFFGSGTQLSVL.

The chain links TRBV30 to TRBJ1-5; D unclear. Looked up from germline, CDR1 is GTSNPN and CDR2 is SVGIG (reference sequence). V was trimmed by 0 bases and J by 5 bases, leaving 11 bases between them. The CDR3 covers 14 residues. The CDR3 region has the DNA TGTGCCTGGAGTGTACAATTACAGTATCAGCCCCAGCATTTT. Its translation: CAWSVQLQYQPQHF. The entire variable domain, with the rest obtained from reference TRBV30 and TRBJ1-5, is as follows: SQTIHQWPATLVQPVGSPLSLECTVEGTSNPNLYWYRQAAGRGLQLLFYSVGIGQISSEVPQNLSASRPQDRQFILSSKKLLLSDSGFYLCAWSVQLQYQPQHFGDGTRLSIL.

The rearrangement joins TRBV7-2 to TRBJ1-2; 8 bases align to TRBD1. The CDR3 runs 14 residues. The germline CDR1 and CDR2 sequences are SGHTA and FQGNSA. V trimming: 1 base; J trimming: 6 bases; junction bases outside the gene matches: 4. In DNA form, the CDR3 reads TGTGCCAGCAGCTTAGAGGGCAGGGGGCATGGCTACACCTTC. Translated: CASSLEGRGHGYTF.

This chain joins TRBV4-2 and TRBJ1-3; 8 bases match TRBD1. This CDR3 is built from 18 residues. J was trimmed by 1 base and V by 4 bases; bases with no gene match: 12. Germline CDR1 is LGHNA and CDR2 is YNFKEQ. CDR3 in amino acids: CASSPQGQAVGSGNTIYF. DNA for the CDR3: TGTGCCAGCAGCCCCCAGGGACAGGCCGTCGGGTCTGGAAACACCATATATTTT.

This chain uses TRBV4-2 with TRBJ2-3, with 13 bases matching TRBD2. The germline V gene encodes CDR1 LGHNA and CDR2 YNFKEQ. The CDR3 is made up of 17 amino acids. V dropped 1 base and J dropped 0; count of bases not matched to a gene: 1. The CDR3 region has the DNA TGTGCCAGCAGCCAAGGGACTAGCGGGAGTAGCACAGATACGCAGTATTTT. Translation gives CASSQGTSGSSTDTQYF.

This clone was observed once. V gene TRBV6-2 or TRBV6-3 combines with J gene TRBJ2-3, with TRBD2 matching 9 bases. The CDR3 consists of 17 residues. V trimming: 4 bases; J trimming: 0 bases; junction bases outside the gene matches: 8. CDR1 and CDR2 from the germline V gene are MNHEY and SVGEGT. The CDR3 nucleotides read TGTGCCAGCAGTTTCGCAGCGGGGGGCCCTAGCACAGATACGCAGTATTTT. Its translation: CASSFAAGGPSTDTQYF.

The chain couples TRBV2 to TRBJ1-1; D remains unclear. V was clipped by 1 base and J by 5 bases, with 14 bases between them. CDR3 length equals 15 residues. The V gene's germline CDR1 is SNHLY and CDR2 FYNNEI. The DNA of the CDR3 is TGTGCCAGCAGTGAAGGTCCCCTTCCGGGGACTGAAGCTTTCTTT. This encodes CASSEGPLPGTEAFF.

The V gene is TRBV5-4, the J gene TRBJ2-7; tentatively, D is TRBD2 (6 bases). This CDR3 is 14 amino acids long. V lost 1 base to trimming and J lost 3 bases, with 11 bases between them. Per germline, CDR1 SGHNT and CDR2 YYREEE (reference sequence). The CDR3 reads CASSLMGLNYEQYF. CDR3 nucleotide sequence: TGTGCCAGCAGCTTGATGGGACTGAACTACGAGCAGTACTTC.

V and J are TRBV7-9 and TRBJ2-7; TRBD2 aligns across 10 bases. Germline values: CDR1 SEHNR, CDR2 FQNEAQ (reference sequence). V lost 5 bases, J lost 0 bases, and 1 base stayed unmatched. The length of the CDR3 is 14 residues. CDR3 loop: CASSGLADSYEQYF. The DNA for the CDR3 is TGTGCCAGCAGCGGACTAGCGGACTCCTACGAGCAGTACTTC.

The chain is built from TRBV2 and TRBJ2-3; 7 bases map to TRBD1. V lost 6 bases and J lost 6; bases outside the gene matches: 6. There are 13 residues in the CDR3. From germline, CDR1 is SNHLY and CDR2 FYNNEI. The CDR3 DNA reads as TGTGCCAGCAGGAGACAGGGCGCGGATACGCAGTATTTT. This sequence encodes CASRRQGADTQYF.

This chain joins TRBV2 and TRBJ1-5; tentative D call: TRBD1 (6 bases). The CDR3 consists of 15 residues. Deletions cut 7 bases from V and 0 bases from J, with 13 bases between. Germline V gene data show CDR1 as SNHLY and CDR2 as FYNNEI. CDR3: CASTRGQYSNQPQHF. DNA for the CDR3: TGTGCCAGCACCCGTGGACAGTATAGCAATCAGCCCCAGCATTTT.

Concerning this clone itself: The germline gene is not matched at one end of the junction; a read error may be the cause. J is TRBJ2-1 and V is TRBV27, with 7 bases matching TRBD2. Germline values: CDR1 MNHEY, CDR2 SMNVEV (reference sequence). CDR3 size: 14 residues. The CDR3 loop reads CASCLKRTSNEQFF. Here the CDR3 DNA reads TGTGCCAGCTGTTTGAAGAGGACTAGCAATGAGCAGTTCTTC.

The chain joins TRBV5-1 to TRBJ1-2, with 8 bases matching TRBD1. This CDR3 is built from 12 residues. The junction had 2 bases not matched to a gene; V was cut back by 4 bases and J by 6 bases. Germline CDR1 SGHRS, CDR2 YFSETQ. For the CDR3, the DNA is TGCGCCAGCAGCGTACAGGGGGATGGCTACACCTTC. It specifies CASSVQGDGYTF.

This clone appeared a single time. V is TRBV6-4 and J is TRBJ2-3, with 8 bases lining up with TRBD2. V trimming: 3 bases; J trimming: 1 base; junction bases outside the gene matches: 9. This CDR3 region has 17 residues. Germline CDR1 is MRHNA and CDR2 is SNTAGT. The CDR3 protein is CASSERASGSGTDTQYF. CDR3 bases: TGTGCCAGCAGTGAAAGGGCTAGCGGGTCTGGCACAGATACGCAGTATTTT.

This chain links TRBV20-1 with TRBJ2-7; D is undetermined. The CDR3 is made up of 8 amino acids. Germline CDR1 and CDR2: DFQATT and SNEGSKA (reference sequence). This chain's CDR3 is CRADEQYF. Here the CDR3 DNA reads TGCAGGGCCGACGAGCAGTACTTC.

V gene TRBV29-1 combines with J gene TRBJ2-1; TRBD2 aligns across 11 bases. Germline V gene sequence: CDR1 SQVTM, CDR2 ANQGSEA. The CDR3 loop spans 16 amino acids. V trimming: 0 bases; J trimming: 7 bases; junction bases outside the gene matches: 8. The CDR3 reads CSVEERLAGRGNEQFF. CDR3 nucleotide sequence: TGCAGCGTTGAAGAGAGACTAGCGGGGAGGGGGAATGAGCAGTTCTTC.

V is TRBV4-2 and J is TRBJ1-3, with a possible D match to TRBD1 (5 bases). The V end was cut by 4 bases, the J end by 0 bases, with 13 bases between. The CDR3 totals 16 residues. CDR1 and CDR2 from the germline V gene are LGHNA and YNFKEQ. DNA of the CDR3: TGTGCCAGCAGCCCGAGCAGGGTGTCCTCTGGAAACACCATATATTTT. This codes for CASSPSRVSSGNTIYF.

This chain connects TRBV18 to TRBJ2-1, with 7 bases identical to TRBD1. The ends lost 5 bases at V and 8 bases at J; junction bases unmatched: 6. Germline assignment: CDR1 KGHSH and CDR2 LQKENI. The CDR3 totals 13 residues. The CDR3: CASSRGQEDEQFF. CDR3 nucleotides: TGTGCCAGCTCAAGGGGGCAGGAGGATGAGCAGTTCTTC. Using reference TRBV18 and TRBJ2-1 for the parts outside the CDR3, the full variable domain is NAGVMQNPRHLVRRRGQEARLRCSPMKGHSHVYWYRQLPEEGLKFMVYLQKENIIDESGMPKERFSAEFPKEGPSILRIQQVVRGDSAAYFCASSRGQEDEQFFGPGTRLTVL.

The J gene is TRBJ1-1, the V gene TRBV15; possibly TRBD1 for D (6 bases). Germline CDR1 and CDR2: LNHNV and YYDKDF (reference sequence). Trimming removed 3 bases from V and 5 bases from J, with 16 bases in between. CDR3 length: 15 residues. CDR3 nucleotide sequence: TGTGCCACCAGCAGGGGGACACCGACGTGGACTGAAGCTTTCTTT. Translated, it gives CATSRGTPTWTEAFF.

The V gene is TRBV28, the J gene TRBJ1-1; D not certain. The V and J ends lost 2 bases and 0 bases respectively, with 7 bases between them. From germline, CDR1 is MDHEN and CDR2 SYDVKM. The CDR3 is made up of 14 amino acids. CDR3 sequence reads: CASSLEVLNTEAFF. The DNA for the CDR3 is TGTGCCAGCAGTTTAGAGGTCTTGAACACTGAAGCTTTCTTT.

The CDR3 protein is CASSLGHPKFNQPQHF. For the CDR3, the DNA is TGTGCCAGCAGTTTAGGACATCCCAAGTTCAATCAGCCCCAGCATTTT. The chain combines TRBV6-6 with TRBJ1-5; possible D gene TRBD1, 5 bases. This CDR3 region has 16 residues. Per germline, CDR1 MNHNY and CDR2 SVGAGI (reference sequence). V lost 4 bases to trimming and J lost 3 bases, with 16 bases between them.

The V gene is TRBV6-5, the J gene TRBJ2-3; D not certain. CDR3 size: 14 residues. Germline CDR1 MNHEY, CDR2 SVGAGI. Trimming took 3 bases from V and 2 from J, leaving 9 bases between them. The chain's CDR3 is CASSYGQITDTQYF. Here the CDR3 DNA reads TGTGCCAGCAGTTATGGTCAGATCACAGATACGCAGTATTTT.

This clone turned up a few times. The rearrangement uses TRBV7-8 and TRBJ1-2; a weak D match, TRBD1 (6 bases). V lost 5 bases to trimming and J lost 8 bases, with 15 bases between them. This CDR3 is built from 13 residues. Germline CDR1 reads SGHVS; CDR2 reads FQNEAQ. This CDR3 reads CASSRAGVGGYTF. The CDR3, as DNA: TGTGCCAGCAGCCGGGCAGGGGTGGGCGGCTACACCTTC. Complete variable domain (other parts from reference TRBV7-8 and TRBJ1-2): GAGVSQSPRYKVAKRGQDVALRCDPISGHVSLFWYQQALGQGPEFLTYFQNEAQLDKSGLPSDRFFAERPEGSVSTLKIQRTQQEDSAVYLCASSRAGVGGYTFGSGTRLTVV.

The CDR3 sequence: CASTQGSPGYTF. CDR3 nucleotide sequence: TGTGCCTCCACCCAGGGGTCTCCTGGCTACACCTTC. V gene TRBV30 combines with J gene TRBJ1-2; D is possibly TRBD1 (6 bases). The CDR3 runs to 12 residues. V lost 7 bases and J lost 7, with 16 bases in between. Germline V gene sequence: CDR1 GTSNPN, CDR2 SVGIG (reference sequence).

The CDR3 loop reads CASSRQGAGYGYTF. The CDR3 bases are TGTGCCAGCAGCCGGCAGGGGGCCGGCTATGGCTACACCTTC. The V call is TRBV5-4, the J call TRBJ1-2, with 8 bases matching TRBD1. The germline V gene encodes CDR1 SGHNT and CDR2 YYREEE (reference sequence). V was clipped by 4 bases and J by 4 bases; unmatched bases: 6. This CDR3 is built from 14 residues.

The chain joins TRBV6-5 to TRBJ2-1; 9 bases align to TRBD1. Germline V gives CDR1 MNHEY, CDR2 SVGAGI. This CDR3 is built from 13 residues. The junction had 6 bases not matched to a gene; V was cut back by 2 bases and J by 13 bases. The CDR3 nucleotides read TGTGCCAGCAGTTACCGGGGGACAGGGACCCAGTTCTTC. Translating gives CASSYRGTGTQFF.

V and J are TRBV18 and TRBJ2-1; 9 nucleotides match TRBD2. The CDR3 spans 22 residues. Trimming at V came to 2 bases and at J to 6 bases, leaving 26 bases not matched to a gene. CDR1 is KGHSH and CDR2 is LQKENI in the germline V gene. Here the CDR3 DNA reads TGTGCCAGCTCACCATTGAAGGGTCTAAAACTAGACGCCGGGACTAGCCTCAATGAGCAGTTCTTC. As protein: CASSPLKGLKLDAGTSLNEQFF. Using reference TRBV18 and TRBJ2-1 for the parts outside the CDR3, the full variable domain is NAGVMQNPRHLVRRRGQEARLRCSPMKGHSHVYWYRQLPEEGLKFMVYLQKENIIDESGMPKERFSAEFPKEGPSILRIQQVVRGDSAAYFCASSPLKGLKLDAGTSLNEQFFGPGTRLTVL.